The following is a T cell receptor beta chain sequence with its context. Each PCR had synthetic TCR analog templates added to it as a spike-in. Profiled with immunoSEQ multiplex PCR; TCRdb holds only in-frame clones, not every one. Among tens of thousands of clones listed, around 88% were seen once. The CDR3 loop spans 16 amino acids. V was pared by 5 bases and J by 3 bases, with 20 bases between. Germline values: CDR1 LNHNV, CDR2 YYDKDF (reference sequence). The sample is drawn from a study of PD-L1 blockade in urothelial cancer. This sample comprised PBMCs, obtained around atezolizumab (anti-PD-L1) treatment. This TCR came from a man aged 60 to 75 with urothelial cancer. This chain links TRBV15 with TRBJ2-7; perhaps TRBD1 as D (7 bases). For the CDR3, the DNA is TGTGCCACCAGCCCCAGGGAGACGGGGGACAGCTACGAGCAGTACTTC. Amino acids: CATSPRETGDSYEQYF.